The T cell receptor (beta chain) under discussion was sequenced for a study of CD8+ T cells in alopecia areata (dated by TCRdb to about 2018). Notes on the research overall: The treated patients, all with moderate-to-severe alopecia areata, were enrolled in an open-label pilot trial of oral tofacitinib given at 5 to 10 mg twice daily. RNA came from the PAXgene miRNA kit for fixed scalp, the miRNeasy kit for PBMCs, and the RNeasy kit for mouse skin. Patients on tofacitinib were biopsied at baseline and after 4 and 24 weeks of treatment, and several of the patients also had a later scalp biopsy. In humans, TCRbeta sequencing was performed on scalp tissue and on sorted CD4+ and CD8+ peripheral blood T cells from healthy controls and from patients with patchy or totalis/universalis alopecia areata. Clonality in the scalp was compared among normal scalp (n=4), patchy alopecia areata scalp (n=8), and alopecia totalis/universalis scalp (n=8). Amplification of TCRbeta CDR3 regions was done by immunoSEQ multiplex PCR using 35 Vbeta forward primers and 13 Jbeta reverse primers. To study T cell clonal expansion in alopecia areata, the researchers applied high-throughput TCRbeta sequencing to both the C3H/HeJ mouse model and human patients. Patients received tofacitinib for 6 to 18 months and were then followed off drug for 6 months to check for delayed response and recurrence.

Unmatched junction bases come to 10, with V trimmed by 5 bases and J by 13 bases. As encoded in the germline V gene, CDR1 is MNHEY while CDR2 is SVGAGI. From the cysteine up to the phenylalanine, the CDR3 has a length of 13 residues. This entry keeps only the CDR3 DNA: 39 bases, framed from base 1. The paper as a whole reports these results and caveats: Compared with normal scalp, lesional scalp, particularly in alopecia totalis/universalis, had higher clonality and more expanded CD8+ clones, which suggests antigenic drive. Compared with mice, TCR sequences shared between patients were less clear, possibly partly because of HLA diversity across the patient population. Resident alphabeta T cells in normal human skin are also sequenced, complicating scalp TCR repertoire analysis, unlike mouse skin dominated by gammadelta T cells.

This clone was seen only a few times. Its binding antigen is unknown. Base quality data are lacking; no much larger clone is found one base away. The library was made by the immunoSEQ multiplex PCR assay. RNA was extracted from all samples and reverse transcribed into cDNA as template for TCR sequencing. First-strand cDNA was synthesized with SuperScript III using a 2:1 mix of oligo-dT and random hexamers. Amplification bias was assessed with a synthetic immune receptor repertoire, and residual bias was removed computationally. The authors processed their data as follows. Raw reads were preprocessed to remove errors, and CDR3 was defined according to IMGT conventions as the region from the conserved cysteine to phenylalanine. Clonality was computed by normalizing Shannon entropy by log2 of the number of productive unique TCRs and subtracting the result from 1. Whether each scalp clone was CD4 or CD8 was inferred by checking scalp TCRbeta sequences against the CD4 and CD8 repertoires from sorted blood. TCRdb carries this immuneACCESS record with in-frame sequences only. Its versions omit some clonotypes, under half of them owing to an unresolved V gene in the studies checked, with the rest unexplained. That table gives V, J and clone size, and the DNA gave D and trimming. For this sample the table gives 200,000 to 250,000 clones, of which around 62% were detected only once. The ten most abundant clones make up 0.45% of the sample.

This specimen's time point label, per the study, means: baseline before oral tofacitinib. Lesional scalp punch biopsies and peripheral blood were collected from alopecia areata patients. PBMCs were isolated by density centrifugation and stained for CD3, CD4 and CD8, after which CD4+ and CD8+ T cells were sorted on a FACSAria. The sequence derives from a human donor with alopecia areata. The chain is assembled from TRBV6-5 and TRBJ1-4; 7 middle bases align to TRBD1. The source was CD4+ T cells sorted from blood, collected at week 0. The DNA is as follows: TGTGCCAGCAGTGGAATACAGGGGCCTGGACTGTTTTTT. This yields the protein CASSGIQGPGLFF.